This is a list of T cell receptor beta chains from one sample in a study of T cells in Graves' hyperthyroidism and ophthalmopathy. Each CDR3 protein is one row after TCRdb ran MiXCR on the multiplex PCR reads. The sample has 500,000 to 800,000 distinct CDR3 sequences, 13% to 15% seen once; the top ten hold about 12%. Sequencing input: blood. The source is a woman between 50 and 59 years old with Graves' ophthalmopathy. Both conserved end residues are part of each CDR3. D genes are given only for firm matches. Size is stated for part of the rows, as once, few or many counts, or as a class when the clone is expanded.

>TRBV27|TRBD1|many|TRBJ2-7
TGTGCCAGCGGGGACAGTTACGAGCAGTACTTC
CASGDSYEQYF
>TRBV7-2|NA|many|TRBJ2-6
TGTGCCAGCAGCTTAGCGGGGACTCGAAACTCTGGGGCCAACGTCCTGACTTTC
CASSLAGTRNSGANVLTF
>TRBV5-1|TRBD1|few|TRBJ2-7
TGCGCCAGCAGCGAGCGGGACAGGGGGTACGAGCAGTACTTC
CASSERDRGYEQYF
>TRBV4-3|NA|NA|TRBJ2-1
TGCGCCAGCAGCCAAGATAGGGGATATAAGGGGTTCTTC
CASSQDRGYKGFF
>TRBV7-8|NA|NA|TRBJ1-3
TGTGCCAGCAGCTTAAGCCTTTCTGGAAACACCATATATTTT
CASSLSLSGNTIYF
>TRBV28|NA|many|TRBJ2-1
TGTGCCAGCGCCACAGCTAGCCTAGCCCAGAGTGGTTACAATGAGCAGTTCTTC
CASATASLAQSGYNEQFF
>TRBV7-2|NA|many|TRBJ2-3
TGTGCCAGCAGCTTAGTGGCGAAGCTGGGGACAGATACGCAGTATTTT
CASSLVAKLGTDTQYF
>TRBV5-1|NA|NA|TRBJ2-7
TGCGCCAGCAGCTCGCGAGGCGACGAGCAGTACTTC
CASSSRGDEQYF
>TRBV6-5|NA|few|TRBJ2-2
TGTGCCAGCCGTTTTGTGGGAACCAACACCGGGGAGCTGTTTTTT
CASRFVGTNTGELFF
>TRBV10-3|TRBD2|NA|TRBJ2-5
TGTGCCATCAGACTGGGACTAGCGGGACGCCAAGAGACCCAGTACTTC
CAIRLGLAGRQETQYF
>TRBV11-1|TRBD2|many|TRBJ2-1
TGTGCCAGCAGCTTACCGGGACTAGCGGGAAACAATGAGCAGTTCTTC
CASSLPGLAGNNEQFF
>TRBV4-3|NA|NA|TRBJ1-1
TGCGCCAGCAGCCAAAACCGGGATATATACACTGAAGCTTTCTTT
CASSQNRDIYTEAFF
>TRBV24-1|NA|NA|TRBJ1-5
TGTGCCACCAGTGATATCGGGGCCAGCAATCAGCCCCAGCATTTT
CATSDIGASNQPQHF
>TRBV27|TRBD2|many|TRBJ2-1
TGTGCCAGCAGTCCTCCCCGGACTAGCGGGATGGTCCTCTCCTACAATGAGCAGTTCTTC
CASSPPRTSGMVLSYNEQFF
>TRBV7-6|TRBD2|NA|TRBJ2-5
TGTGCCAACCTTGGACTAGCGGGAGTTTATGACCAGTACTTC
CANLGLAGVYDQYF
>TRBV6-1|TRBD2|many|TRBJ2-1
TGTGCCAGCAGTGAAGCTAGAGGCGGGAGGGGATACAATGAGCAGTTCTTC
CASSEARGGRGYNEQFF
>TRBV28|TRBD1|many|TRBJ2-6
TGTGCCAGCAGTTTATTCGGGACAGGGACTGGTGGGGCCAACGTCCTGACTTTC
CASSLFGTGTGGANVLTF
>TRBV11-2|NA|many|TRBJ2-7
TGTGCCAGCAGCCCCCGGTTGGAGCGAACCTACGAGCAGTACTTC
CASSPRLERTYEQYF
>TRBV20-1|TRBD2|few|TRBJ2-7
TGCAGTGCTAGAGATCCAAGACTAGCGACCCACGAGCAGTACTTC
CSARDPRLATHEQYF
>TRBV12-3/TRBV12-4|TRBD1|few|TRBJ2-2
TGTGCCAGCAGGACGGGACAGGGCGGCGGGGAGCTGTTTTTT
CASRTGQGGGELFF
>TRBV19|TRBD2|NA|TRBJ2-3
TGTGCCAGTCAATTTCTAGCGGGCCGTAGCACAGATACGCAGTATTTT
CASQFLAGRSTDTQYF
>TRBV27|TRBD1|few|TRBJ1-5
TGTGCCAGCAGTTTAAACAGGGGGGGACAGCCCCAGCATTTT
CASSLNRGGQPQHF
>TRBV6-5|TRBD2|NA|TRBJ2-1
TGTGCCAGCAGTTACTCTCGGGAGCGGGGCTACAATGAGCAGTTCTTC
CASSYSRERGYNEQFF
>TRBV20-1|NA|many|TRBJ2-7
TGCAGTGCTCCTACCGCTTCCTACGAGCAGTACTTC
CSAPTASYEQYF
>TRBV20-1|TRBD2|NA|TRBJ2-1
TGCAGTGCTAGAGCCCTCCGGGGAGGGGCCAATGAGCAGTTCTTC
CSARALRGGANEQFF
>TRBV2|TRBD1|many|TRBJ2-5
TGTGCCAGCAGGACAGGGTGGACAGAGACCCAGTACTTC
CASRTGWTETQYF
>TRBV29-1|NA|many|TRBJ2-6
TGCAGCGTTGGTAGGGTGTCGGATGGGGCCAACGTCCTGACTTTC
CSVGRVSDGANVLTF
>TRBV2|TRBD1|many|TRBJ2-2
TGTGCCAGCACGCGGACAGGAAGGGACACCGGGGAGCTGTTTTTT
CASTRTGRDTGELFF
>TRBV27|NA|few|TRBJ2-7
TGTGCCACAGGCAGGGCTTACTACGAGCAGTACTTC
CATGRAYYEQYF
>TRBV29-1|NA|few|TRBJ2-7
TGCAGCGTTGTTATCCAGAGGTATGGGGAGCAGTACTTC
CSVVIQRYGEQYF
>TRBV13|NA|many|TRBJ2-3
TGTGCCAGCAGCACAGGGACGGAAACTAGCACAGATACGCAGTATTTT
CASSTGTETSTDTQYF
>TRBV9|TRBD2|many|TRBJ2-5
TGTGCCAGCAGCCGAGGACTAGTATCAGAGACCCAGTACTTC
CASSRGLVSETQYF
>TRBV12-3/TRBV12-4|NA|many|TRBJ2-3
TGTGCCAGCAGTTCTGCACGCACAGATACGCAGTATTTT
CASSSARTDTQYF
>TRBV5-6|TRBD1|NA|TRBJ2-7
TGTGCCAGCAGCCCGGGACAGACCTCTCTGGGGGAGCAGTACTTC
CASSPGQTSLGEQYF
>TRBV25-1|TRBD2|few|TRBJ2-1
TGTGCCAGCAAGCGGGACCCCTACAATGAGCAGTTCTTC
CASKRDPYNEQFF
>TRBV27|TRBD1|many|TRBJ2-1
TGTGCCAGCGGCCGGGACAGGGGCAATGAGCAGTTCTTC
CASGRDRGNEQFF
>TRBV7-6|NA|NA|TRBJ1-5
TGTGCCAGCAGCCCGAACACAGGGAGGCAGTTAGGACAGCCCCAGCATTTT
CASSPNTGRQLGQPQHF
>TRBV12-3/TRBV12-4|TRBD2|many|TRBJ2-7
TGTGCCAGCAGTATGGTGGGAGGGCCTGCCGAGCAGTACTTC
CASSMVGGPAEQYF
>TRBV5-1|TRBD2|NA|TRBJ2-3
TGCGCCAGCAGCCACCTAGCGGGGGCGTTCACAGATACGCAGTATTTT
CASSHLAGAFTDTQYF
>TRBV6-5|NA|NA|TRBJ1-1
TGTGCCAGCAGTTACTCGGAATCAAAGGGAGCTTTCTTT
CASSYSESKGAFF
>TRBV7-9|NA|many|TRBJ2-1
TGTGCCAGCAGCTCGCTAGGTTCGTCACACAATGAGCAGTTCTTC
CASSSLGSSHNEQFF
>TRBV14|NA|NA|TRBJ2-3
TGTGCCAGCAGCCCCTACATCTCAATCACAGATACGCAGTATTTT
CASSPYISITDTQYF
>TRBV7-8|TRBD2|NA|TRBJ2-3
TGTGCCAGCAGCTATCTAGGACTAGCTGTCACAGATACGCAGTATTTT
CASSYLGLAVTDTQYF
>TRBV18|NA|NA|TRBJ2-2
TGTGCCAGCTCACCCCAGGACACGAGCACCGGGGAGCTGTTTTTT
CASSPQDTSTGELFF
>TRBV29-1|TRBD2|many|TRBJ2-3
TGCAGCGGAGGGACTAGCGGGACCACAGATACGCAGTATTTT
CSGGTSGTTDTQYF
>TRBV6-1|NA|many|TRBJ2-1
TGTGCCAGCAGTTACCAGGACAATGAGCAGTTCTTC
CASSYQDNEQFF
>TRBV6-6|NA|few|TRBJ2-7
TGTGCCAGCAGACCTTGGCTTTTTGGGTCCTACGAGCAGTACTTC
CASRPWLFGSYEQYF
>TRBV4-3|TRBD1|NA|TRBJ2-5
TGCGCCAGCAGCCAGGACAGGGGAGGGACCCAGTACTTC
CASSQDRGGTQYF